These 15 T cell receptor beta chains originate from one sample sequenced in a study of shared clonotypes between healthy human individuals. Measured with immunoSEQ multiplex PCR; TCRdb has only the in-frame clones, and not every one. The sample holds a few million clones, about 92% seen once. Sequences were obtained from naive CD4+ T cells sorted from blood. Subset defined: CD45RA+ positively selected. Receptors originate from a man aged 18-30 years in good health.

The chain links TRBV30 to TRBJ1-6, with 11 bases that match TRBD1. The junction had 8 bases not matched to a gene; V was cut back by 6 bases and J by 7 bases. This CDR3 spans 15 amino acids. The germline V gene has CDR1 GTSNPN and CDR2 SVGIG (reference sequence). CDR3 residues: CACPGTGGQNSPLHF. The CDR3 DNA reads TGTGCCTGTCCGGGGACAGGGGGACAAAATTCACCCCTCCACTTT.

This chain uses TRBV4-1 with TRBJ2-7, with a weak D call TRBD1 (5 bases). The CDR3 runs to 14 residues. CDR1 is MGHRA and CDR2 is YSYEKL in the germline V gene. V lost 0 bases and J lost 6, with 12 bases in between. The DNA of the CDR3 is TGCGCCAGCAGCCAAGAGCAGGGTCCCGGCGAGCAGTACTTC. Protein product: CASSQEQGPGEQYF.

This clone has more than one count but fewer than ten. The chain combines TRBV30 with TRBJ1-2; D is ambiguous. In germline, CDR1 is GTSNPN, CDR2 SVGIG (reference sequence). The CDR3 loop spans 14 amino acids. The germline V and J ends were trimmed by 0 bases and 0 bases, with 8 bases remaining between them. CDR3 bases: TGTGCCTGGAGTGTGGGGAACTCTAACTATGGCTACACCTTC. This codes for CAWSVGNSNYGYTF.

The chain has TRBV5-1 and TRBJ2-7, with TRBD1 matching 7 bases. Per germline, CDR1 SGHRS and CDR2 YFSETQ. Trimming took 4 bases from V and 7 from J; bases not matched to a gene: 14. The CDR3 is made up of 15 amino acids. This CDR3 reads CASSPPGQPPREQYF. DNA of the CDR3: TGCGCCAGCAGCCCCCCGGGACAGCCCCCGAGGGAGCAGTACTTC.

In its sample, this clone was seen once. This chain joins TRBV30 and TRBJ2-3; possibly TRBD2 for D (6 bases). CDR1 and CDR2 (germline): GTSNPN, SVGIG (reference sequence). CDR3 size: 14 residues. Trimming stripped 2 bases from V and 4 bases from J, with 13 bases between. This CDR3 is CAWSIGSGPDTQYF. The CDR3 nucleotides read TGTGCCTGGAGTATCGGGAGTGGCCCAGATACGCAGTATTTT.

The count of this clone is one. The chain uses TRBV30 and TRBJ1-2; TRBD1 is a possible D gene (5 bases). Germline values: CDR1 GTSNPN, CDR2 SVGIG (reference sequence). V was trimmed by 0 bases and J by 2 bases, leaving 13 bases between them. The CDR3 is 15 residues long. CDR3 bases: TGTGCCTGGAGTGTAGGGCAGGGTTGGAACTATGGCTACACCTTC. As protein: CAWSVGQGWNYGYTF.

The rearrangement links TRBV5-4 to TRBJ2-5, with 12 positions matching TRBD2. The CDR3 spans 17 residues. Germline values: CDR1 SGHNT, CDR2 YYREEE (reference sequence). Trimming at V came to 3 bases and at J to 5 bases, leaving 11 bases not matched to a gene. In DNA, the CDR3 is TGTGCCAGCAGCTCCCGGACTAGCGGGACCGTTCGGGAGACCCAGTACTTC. Translating it yields CASSSRTSGTVRETQYF. Filled out from reference TRBV5-4 and TRBJ2-5, the complete variable domain reads ETGVTQSPTHLIKTRGQQVTLRCSSQSGHNTVSWYQQALGQGPQFIFQYYREEENGRGNFPPRFSGLQFPNYSSELNVNALELDDSALYLCASSSRTSGTVRETQYFGPGTRLLVL.

The rearrangement links TRBV10-2 to TRBJ2-2; perhaps TRBD1 as D (6 bases). Germline V gene lookup returns CDR1 WSHSY and CDR2 SAAADI. Trimming cost V 6 bases and J 6 bases, with 17 bases left between them. This CDR3 is built from 15 residues. The CDR3 spells CASRVGTGSSGELFF. For the CDR3, the DNA is TGCGCCAGCAGGGTTGGAACAGGGTCGTCCGGGGAGCTGTTTTTT.

About this clone itself: Compared with germline, one end of the junction differs, possibly owing to a read error. The J gene is TRBJ2-2, the V gene TRBV5-1; the D gene is possibly TRBD2 (6 bases). The CDR3 has 14 residues. Germline values: CDR1 SGHRS, CDR2 YFSETQ. The CDR3 DNA sequence: TGCGTCAGCAGGGACGGGAGGAACACCGGGGAGCTGTTTTTT. Translated: CVSRDGRNTGELFF.

As to this clone: The sample holds other DNA sequences that translate to the same CDR3. This chain uses TRBV11-2 with TRBJ2-7; D is possibly TRBD1 (6 bases). V lost 1 base to trimming and J lost 0 bases, with 7 bases between them. Germline loops: CDR1 SGHAT, CDR2 FQNNGV. CDR3 length equals 14 residues. The DNA of the CDR3 is TGTGCCAGCAGCTTAGGACAGGCCTCCTACGAGCAGTACTTC. Translating it yields CASSLGQASYEQYF.

The chain uses TRBV5-1 and TRBJ1-6; 8 positions agree with TRBD1. After removal of 0 bases from V and 0 bases from J, the junction contained 5 bases not matched to a gene. This CDR3 contains 18 residues. The V gene's germline CDR1 is SGHRS and CDR2 YFSETQ. The CDR3 DNA reads as TGCGCCAGCAGCTTGGCCCCCGGGACAGGCTCCTATAATTCACCCCTCCACTTT. Its translation: CASSLAPGTGSYNSPLHF.

This rearrangement joins TRBV11-2 to TRBJ2-7; D gene ambiguous. With 0 bases removed from V and 2 bases from J, the gap between germline ends came to 8 bases. CDR1 and CDR2 (germline): SGHAT, FQNNGV. The CDR3 is 14 amino acids. The CDR3 region has the DNA TGTGCCAGCAGCTTAGATCGTTCCCCCTACGAGCAGTACTTC. This translates into CASSLDRSPYEQYF.

The V call is TRBV5-1, the J call TRBJ2-1; TRBD1 agrees at 7 bases. The CDR3 contains 15 residues. The V and J ends lost 4 bases and 4 bases, in that order; junction bases with no gene match: 8. CDR1 and CDR2 (germline): SGHRS, YFSETQ. CDR3 sequence reads: CASSRLTGDYNEQFF. For the CDR3, the DNA is TGCGCCAGCAGCCGCCTAACAGGGGATTACAATGAGCAGTTCTTC. Full variable domain (rest looked up from reference TRBV5-1 and TRBJ2-1): KAGVTQTPRYLIKTRGQQVTLSCSPISGHRSVSWYQQTPGQGLQFLFEYFSETQRNKGNFPGRFSGRQFSNSRSEMNVSTLELGDSALYLCASSRLTGDYNEQFFGPGTRLTVL.

This chain connects TRBV6-5 to TRBJ2-7; D remains ambiguous. CDR1 and CDR2 from the germline V gene are MNHEY and SVGAGI. Trimming took off 2 bases at V and 0 bases at J, with 8 bases between the two ends. CDR3 length: 14 residues. The CDR3 nucleotides are TGTGCCAGCAGTTACCTGGCTAGCTCCTACGAGCAGTACTTC. Translation gives CASSYLASSYEQYF.

Remarks on this clone: Within the sample, other DNA sequences also encode this same CDR3. The rearrangement joins TRBV5-4 to TRBJ2-5, with D tentatively TRBD2 (7 bases). The V gene lost 4 bases and the J gene lost 4 bases, with 14 bases spanning the gap. Germline CDR1 reads SGHNT; CDR2 reads YYREEE (reference sequence). CDR3 size: 14 residues. The chain's CDR3 is CASSPAGAGETQYF. CDR3 bases: TGTGCCAGCAGCCCGGCGGGGGCTGGAGAGACCCAGTACTTC.